This record covers a single TCR beta chain. Sequencing used immunoSEQ multiplex PCR; TCRdb keeps in-frame clones, though not all of them. The sample includes around 85,000 clones, 70% to 90% of them seen just once. This sample was included in a study of identifying expanded T cells in peripheral blood. This sequence was found in a person aged 18 to 70 in good health. The sequenced sample was blood.

The chain's CDR3 is CASSLEGGRGETQYF. CDR3 in DNA: TGCGCCAGCAGCTTGGAGGGCGGGAGAGGAGAGACCCAGTACTTC. This sequence joins TRBV5-1 and TRBJ2-5; 7 bases agree with TRBD2. J gave up 4 bases and V 0 bases, and 6 bases lay outside the gene matches. The germline V gene encodes CDR1 SGHRS and CDR2 YFSETQ. The CDR3 sequence is 15 residues long.